One and the same sample provided the 24 T cell receptor beta chains below, sequenced in a study of PD-L1 blockade in urothelial cancer. TCRdb's copy holds only in-frame clones and misses some; the assay was immunoSEQ multiplex PCR. The sample lists 70,000 or so clones; around four fifths were seen once. Sample: PBMCs, taken around atezolizumab (anti-PD-L1) treatment. These receptors were collected from a man in his sixties or seventies with urothelial cancer.

This chain links TRBV19 with TRBJ2-5; 7 bases agree with TRBD1. In germline, CDR1 is LNHDA, CDR2 SQIVND (reference sequence). Losses at the gene ends were 7 bases for V and 5 bases for J; bases not matched to a gene: 10. This CDR3 spans 14 amino acids. The CDR3 sequence is CASTLTGQSETQYF. CDR3 coding DNA: TGTGCCAGTACCCTGACAGGGCAGTCGGAGACCCAGTACTTC.

This rearrangement joins TRBV6-1 to TRBJ2-6; perhaps TRBD1 as D (5 bases). Germline CDR1 and CDR2: MNHNS and SASEGT. V shed 1 base and J shed 12 bases, with 7 bases lying between them. CDR3 length: 12 residues. The CDR3 DNA reads TGTGCCAGCAGTGAAGAGGGGCGCGTCCTGACTTTC. This encodes CASSEEGRVLTF.

V is TRBV7-3 and J is TRBJ2-1, with 8 positions matching TRBD2. Trimming at V came to 5 bases and at J to 7 bases, leaving 7 bases not matched to a gene. The CDR3 contains 14 residues. Germline V gene sequence: CDR1 SGHTA, CDR2 FQGTGA. The CDR3 DNA reads as TGTGCCAGCAGCACCAGCGGGAGAGGTAATGAGCAGTTCTTC. Protein product: CASSTSGRGNEQFF.

The chain couples TRBV6-1 to TRBJ2-1, with TRBD2 identical over 8 bases. Germline-derived CDR1 and CDR2 are MNHNS and SASEGT. This CDR3 has 16 amino acids. The V and J ends lost 2 bases and 0 bases, in that order; junction bases with no gene match: 3. This CDR3 reads CASSELSGSSYNEQFF. In nucleotides, the CDR3 is TGTGCCAGCAGTGAACTGAGCGGGAGCTCCTACAATGAGCAGTTCTTC.

This clone was picked up one time. The chain has TRBV30 and TRBJ2-7; D is perhaps TRBD2 (5 bases). The germline V gene encodes CDR1 GTSNPN and CDR2 SVGIG (reference sequence). V gave up 0 bases and J gave up 6 bases, with 9 bases separating them. CDR3 length: 12 residues. The CDR3 reads CAWSVEGCEQYF. The CDR3 DNA follows: TGTGCCTGGAGTGTTGAGGGTTGCGAGCAGTACTTC.

The CDR3 DNA reads TGTGCCAGCAGTGATGTGGTCGGCGGGGAGCTGTTTTTT. This sequence encodes CASSDVVGGELFF. V and J are TRBV2 and TRBJ2-2; D is uncertain. V was pared by 3 bases and J by 7 bases, with 9 bases between. Germline V gives CDR1 SNHLY, CDR2 FYNNEI. This CDR3 is built from 13 residues. Filled out from reference TRBV2 and TRBJ2-2, the complete variable domain reads EPEVTQTPSHQVTQMGQEVILRCVPISNHLYFYWYRQILGQKVEFLVSFYNNEISEKSEIFDDQFSVERPDGSNFTLKIRSTKLEDSAMYFCASSDVVGGELFFGEGSRLTVL.

The chain carries TRBV18 and TRBJ2-1, with TRBD2 matching 9 bases. The V segment lost 0 bases and the J segment 7 bases; nucleotides outside the gene matches: 10. Germline assignment: CDR1 KGHSH and CDR2 LQKENI. The CDR3 spans 17 residues. CDR3 protein: CASSPPVLSSGINEQFF. For the CDR3, the DNA is TGTGCCAGCTCACCACCCGTTTTGTCTAGCGGGATTAATGAGCAGTTCTTC.

This rearrangement joins TRBV7-9 to TRBJ2-1; 7 bases are a match to TRBD1. V shed 6 bases, J shed 8 bases, and the junction held 7 bases outside the gene matches. Germline V gives CDR1 SEHNR, CDR2 FQNEAQ (reference sequence). This CDR3 has 13 residues. CDR3 DNA: TGTGCCAGCAGGAATACAGGGGTTGATGAGCAGTTCTTC. Encoded protein: CASRNTGVDEQFF.

The chain is built from TRBV19 and TRBJ1-4; TRBD1 matches at 9 bases. With V trimmed by 7 bases and J by 3 bases, 12 bases remained unmatched. CDR1 LNHDA and CDR2 SQIVND come from the germline V gene (reference sequence). The CDR3 spans 17 residues. The CDR3 region is CASNPWGQGIANEKLFF. CDR3 nucleotide sequence: TGTGCCAGTAACCCCTGGGGACAGGGAATCGCTAATGAAAAACTGTTTTTT.

The genes are TRBV18 and TRBJ1-1; a weak D match, TRBD1 (5 bases). Trimming left V 0 bases short and J 5 bases short, with 13 bases between. CDR3 size: 15 residues. Germline V gene data show CDR1 as KGHSH and CDR2 as LQKENI. DNA of the CDR3: TGTGCCAGCTCACCACCTTCCCAGCCAGGGACTGAAGCTTTCTTT. Protein: CASSPPSQPGTEAFF.

This chain joins TRBV5-1 and TRBJ2-1; TRBD2 is a possible D gene (6 bases). Germline CDR1 SGHRS, CDR2 YFSETQ. The V end lost 4 bases, the J end lost 0 bases, and 14 bases lay between the germline ends. The CDR3 is 16 residues long. In nucleotides, the CDR3 is TGCGCCAGCAGCCCGCCGGGACTGAGCTCCTACAATGAGCAGTTCTTC. As protein: CASSPPGLSSYNEQFF.

The V call is TRBV25-1, the J call TRBJ1-2; no definite D call. The CDR3 contains 15 residues. Trimming removed 5 bases at V and 4 bases at J, with 17 bases between. The germline CDR1 and CDR2 sequences are MGHDK and SYGVNS. The CDR3 DNA reads as TGTGCCAGCAGTCCCGGAGGCCCGAGGGTCTATGGCTACACCTTC. Its protein is CASSPGGPRVYGYTF.

The V call is TRBV5-4, the J call TRBJ2-7; 7 bases match TRBD2. J was trimmed by 0 bases and V by 4 bases; bases with no gene match: 4. CDR3 length: 14 residues. Germline lookup yields CDR1 SGHNT and CDR2 YYREEE (reference sequence). The CDR3 DNA reads as TGTGCCAGCAGCCGGGACTACTCCTCCTACGAGCAGTACTTC. Translating gives CASSRDYSSYEQYF.

The gene calls are TRBV19 and TRBJ1-5, with a weak D call TRBD1 (6 bases). The length of the CDR3 is 16 residues. V was shortened by 3 bases and J by 7 bases, with 19 bases between the two germline ends. The germline V gene encodes CDR1 LNHDA and CDR2 SQIVND (reference sequence). CDR3 DNA sequence: TGTGCCAGTAGTATTAGTGGGACATTATCAAGGCAGCCCCAGCATTTT. Translation: CASSISGTLSRQPQHF. Variable domain in full (rest from reference TRBV19 and TRBJ1-5): DGGITQSPKYLFRKEGQNVTLSCEQNLNHDAMYWYRQDPGQGLRLIYYSQIVNDFQKGDIAEGYSVSREKKESFPLTVTSAQKNPTAFYLCASSISGTLSRQPQHFGDGTRLSIL.

This clone was picked up one time. The chain has TRBV27 and TRBJ2-7, with 9 bases aligning to TRBD2. Trimming removed 4 bases from V and 2 bases from J; junction bases left unmatched: 3. The CDR3 extends over 14 amino acids. CDR1 and CDR2 (germline): MNHEY, SMNVEV (reference sequence). The CDR3 is CASSYGTSTYEQYF. Written as DNA, the CDR3 is TGTGCCAGCAGTTACGGGACTAGCACCTACGAGCAGTACTTC.

The V gene is TRBV19, the J gene TRBJ1-5; possibly TRBD1 for D (6 bases). CDR3 length: 15 residues. CDR1 LNHDA and CDR2 SQIVND come from the germline V gene (reference sequence). Trimming stripped 7 bases from V and 3 bases from J, with 16 bases between. The CDR3 region is CASTPGDVDNQPQHF. For the CDR3, the DNA is TGTGCCAGTACTCCAGGGGATGTCGACAATCAGCCCCAGCATTTT.

The chain uses TRBV19 and TRBJ2-2, with TRBD2 matching over 8 bases. The V gene end was trimmed by 3 bases and the J gene end by 5 bases; junction bases not matched to a gene: 11. The CDR3 extends over 17 amino acids. From germline, CDR1 is LNHDA and CDR2 SQIVND (reference sequence). CDR3 protein: CASSMRGTSRSTGELFF. In DNA, the CDR3 is TGTGCCAGTAGTATGAGGGGGACTAGTCGGAGTACCGGGGAGCTGTTTTTT.

The genes are TRBV7-2 and TRBJ2-3; 14 positions agree with TRBD2. This CDR3 has 16 amino acids. The V gene end was trimmed by 5 bases and the J gene end by 4 bases; junction bases not matched to a gene: 5. The germline CDR1 and CDR2 sequences are SGHTA and FQGNSA. The DNA of the CDR3 is TGTGCCAGCAGCGGAGGGACTAGCGGGAGCGCAGATACGCAGTATTTT. It specifies CASSGGTSGSADTQYF.

This CDR3 reads CASSGGGYQETQYF. CDR3 sequence (DNA): TGCGCCAGCAGTGGGGGGGGGTACCAAGAGACCCAGTACTTC. This chain joins TRBV5-1 and TRBJ2-5; 7 bases align to TRBD2. The CDR3 loop spans 14 amino acids. Germline-derived CDR1 and CDR2 are SGHRS and YFSETQ. V trimming: 5 bases; J trimming: 0 bases; junction bases outside the gene matches: 4.

The rearrangement uses TRBV7-6 and TRBJ2-1, with TRBD2 identical over 8 bases. From germline, CDR1 is SGHVS and CDR2 FNYEAQ. Trimming at V came to 0 bases and at J to 5 bases, leaving 9 bases not matched to a gene. This CDR3 comprises 17 residues. The DNA for the CDR3 is TGTGCCAGCAGCTTAGCCGGCGCTAATAGCGGGAACAATGAGCAGTTCTTC. This translates into CASSLAGANSGNNEQFF.

The chain couples TRBV29-1 to TRBJ2-1, with D possibly matching TRBD2 (6 bases). This CDR3 is 14 amino acids long. Germline values: CDR1 SQVTM, CDR2 ANQGSEA. V lost 5 bases, J lost 0 bases, and 11 bases lay in between. CDR3 sequence: CSVSGGSSYNEQFF. Here the CDR3 DNA reads TGCAGCGTTTCCGGAGGGAGCTCCTACAATGAGCAGTTCTTC.

The gene calls are TRBV29-1 and TRBJ2-7; 9 nucleotides match TRBD2. This CDR3 has 14 residues. Germline V gene lookup returns CDR1 SQVTM and CDR2 ANQGSEA. The CDR3 sequence: CTLHPLREGLEQYF. For the CDR3, the DNA is TGCACCCTTCATCCCCTGCGGGAGGGCCTCGAGCAGTACTTC.

V usage is TRBV19 and J usage is TRBJ2-7; 10 bases align to TRBD2. J lost 3 bases, V lost 3 bases, and 11 bases had no gene match. The CDR3 totals 17 residues. Germline CDR1 and CDR2: LNHDA and SQIVND (reference sequence). The CDR3 loop is CASSILASGSMVYEQYF. CDR3 sequence (DNA): TGTGCCAGTAGTATTCTGGCTAGCGGGAGCATGGTCTACGAGCAGTACTTC. Full variable domain (remainder filled in from reference TRBV19 and TRBJ2-7): DGGITQSPKYLFRKEGQNVTLSCEQNLNHDAMYWYRQDPGQGLRLIYYSQIVNDFQKGDIAEGYSVSREKKESFPLTVTSAQKNPTAFYLCASSILASGSMVYEQYFGPGTRLTVT.

V and J are TRBV19 and TRBJ2-7, with D unclear. The length of the CDR3 is 13 residues. The V and J ends lost 8 bases and 1 base respectively, with 12 bases between them. The germline V gene has CDR1 LNHDA and CDR2 SQIVND (reference sequence). The chain's CDR3 is CASGSGRSYEQYF. The CDR3 region has the DNA TGTGCCAGTGGGTCGGGTAGGTCCTACGAGCAGTACTTC. Full variable domain (outside the CDR3, taken from reference TRBV19 and TRBJ2-7): DGGITQSPKYLFRKEGQNVTLSCEQNLNHDAMYWYRQDPGQGLRLIYYSQIVNDFQKGDIAEGYSVSREKKESFPLTVTSAQKNPTAFYLCASGSGRSYEQYFGPGTRLTVT.